This record concerns one T cell receptor (beta chain) sequence. Its cognate antigen is unknown. Oncomine TCR Beta short-read sequencing was applied to DNA from cultured CD4+ T cells. Genomic DNA was drawn out of CD4+ T cells grown in culture. Via MiXCR, TCRdb re-called the PCR reads, giving one row per CDR3 protein. The sample comprises about 21,000 distinct CDR3 sequences, 55% to 65% of which are singletons, and 20% to 25% rests with the top ten. The sample belongs to a study of vaccination and CD4 T cells after COVID-19. As for the study in general: Sampling after COVID took place at a median of about 98 days (range 35 to 161) following diagnosis.

Treatment meaning: roughly 10-day PBMC culture with coronavirus spike peptide pools or control peptides (ViraFEST assay). V was trimmed by 4 bases and J by 4 bases, leaving 16 bases between them. The CDR3 is made up of 14 amino acids. Germline V CDR1 and CDR2: DFQATT, SNEGSKA (reference sequence). This material consisted of CD4+ T cells from blood, cultured in vitro, taken before SARS-CoV-2 vaccination. The receptor was derived from a human donor who received a COVID-19 vaccine. The gene calls are TRBV20-1 and TRBJ1-2; D might be TRBD1 (6 bases). The CDR3 sequence is CSATGGGLSYGYTF. The DNA of the CDR3 is TGCAGTGCTACGGGCGGGGGGCTTAGCTATGGCTACACCTTC.